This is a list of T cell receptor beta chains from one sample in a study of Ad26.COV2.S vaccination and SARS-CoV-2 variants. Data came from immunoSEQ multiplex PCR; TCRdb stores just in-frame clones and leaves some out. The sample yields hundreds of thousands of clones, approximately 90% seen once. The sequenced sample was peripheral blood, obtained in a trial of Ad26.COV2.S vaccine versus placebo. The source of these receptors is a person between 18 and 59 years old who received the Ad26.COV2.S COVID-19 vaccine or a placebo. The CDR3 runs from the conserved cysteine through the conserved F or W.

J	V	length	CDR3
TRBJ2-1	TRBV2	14	CAGGRGQGRDEQFF
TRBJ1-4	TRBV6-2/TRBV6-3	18	CASSPYVTGGPTNEKLFF
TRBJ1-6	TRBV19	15	CASRAGQGMRSPLHF
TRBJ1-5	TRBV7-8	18	CASSPPPGTGVGNQPQHF
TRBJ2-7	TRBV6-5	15	CASSYSGSGAYEQYF
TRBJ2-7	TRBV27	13	CASSLTGSYEQYF
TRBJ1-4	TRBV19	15	CASRTTGVTNEKLFF
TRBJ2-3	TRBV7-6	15	CASSLELAGADTQYF
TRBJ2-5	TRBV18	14	CASSPTSLQETQYF
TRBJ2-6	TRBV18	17	CASSPPRGDSGANVLTF
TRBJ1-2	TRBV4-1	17	CVSSQDLRIGEDYGYTF
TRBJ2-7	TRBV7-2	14	CASSSQGFSYEQYF
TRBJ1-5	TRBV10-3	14	CAIRGEGANQPQHF
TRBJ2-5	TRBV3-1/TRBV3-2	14	CASSHRQGQETQYF
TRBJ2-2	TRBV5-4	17	CASSLGGGQGRSGELFF
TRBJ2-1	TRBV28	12	CASRDANNEQFF
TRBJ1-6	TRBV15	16	CATSRDSGGSNSPLHF
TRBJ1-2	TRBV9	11	CASQGNYGYTF
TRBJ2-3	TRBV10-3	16	CAISGSWRPSTDTQYF
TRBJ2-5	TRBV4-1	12	CASSQGQGSQYF
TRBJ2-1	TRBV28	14	CASSSKDRDNEQFF
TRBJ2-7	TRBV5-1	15	CASSLRGTPTYEQYF
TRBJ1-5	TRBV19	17	CASSMAAGGGGNQPQHF
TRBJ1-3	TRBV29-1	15	CSVSGGTYSGNTIYF
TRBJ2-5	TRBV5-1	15	CASSLEGTGQETQYF
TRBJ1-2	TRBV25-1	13	CASSDMKHYGYTF
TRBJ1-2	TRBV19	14	CASRYGAIDYGYTF
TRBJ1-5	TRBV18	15	CASLGDGDSNQPQHF
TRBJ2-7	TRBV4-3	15	CASSQRVSVSYEQYF
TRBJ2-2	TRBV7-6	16	CASSLNSQGAYGELFF
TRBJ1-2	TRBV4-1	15	CASSQDQQGFYGYTF
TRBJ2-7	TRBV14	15	CASSQWTVNTYEQYF
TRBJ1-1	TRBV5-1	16	CASSSVYRGPNTEAFF